This T cell receptor (beta chain) stems from a study of cytomegalovirus exposure and HLA in healthy donors. For the study at large: Earlier, some 170 million T cells were analyzed, and about 100 million unique TCR beta sequences were found among them. Study results and caveats: Analyses of presence/absence relied on an assumption of roughly uniform sequencing depth across donors.

This CDR3 has 16 amino acids. Germline CDR1 reads SGHRS; CDR2 reads YFSETQ. The ends lost 0 bases at V and 0 bases at J; junction bases unmatched: 2. Remarks on this clone: Its specificity is unknown. Other DNA sequences of this sample code for an identical CDR3.

13 Jbeta primers and 60 Vbeta primers were used for the PCR. Method: immunoSEQ multiplex PCR; TCRdb's copy keeps in-frame clones and lacks some. The data contain about 150,000 clones, approximately 80% of them singletons. The chain joins TRBV5-1 to TRBJ2-3; 9 bases fit TRBD2. The clonotype originates from a young man in good health and CMV-seropositive. Sequenced material: PBMCs. In DNA, the CDR3 is TGCGCCAGCAGCTTGGGGCTAGCGGGGAGCACAGATACGCAGTATTTT. Translating it yields CASSLGLAGSTDTQYF.